This is a list of T cell receptor beta chains from one sample in a study of Ad26.COV2.S vaccination and SARS-CoV-2 variants. Clones were read by immunoSEQ multiplex PCR, and TCRdb kept only the in-frame ones, dropping some. This table has approximately 280,000 clones, 80% to 90% appearing once. The sample in question was peripheral blood, obtained in a trial of Ad26.COV2.S vaccine versus placebo. These receptors all come from a person aged 18-65 years who received the Ad26.COV2.S COVID-19 vaccine or a placebo. CDR3s leave out the opening cysteine and the closing phenylalanine or tryptophan.

J,V,CDR3
TRBJ2-7,TRBV27,ASTPLGGSSYEQY
TRBJ1-1,TRBV5-4,ASSSDIRNTEAF
TRBJ2-7,TRBV4-1,ASSRNSEGYEQY
TRBJ2-2,TRBV4-1,ASRGFVGPRYGELF
TRBJ2-1,TRBV4-2,ASSQDGSGVYNEQF
TRBJ2-7,TRBV12-3/TRBV12-4,ASRPPGYEQY
TRBJ2-3,TRBV6-5,ASSYRGAGVTDTQY
TRBJ1-3,TRBV4-2,ASSPTRGSGNTIY
TRBJ2-5,TRBV6-5,AEGRGFQETQY
TRBJ2-1,TRBV19,ASSILAGQYNEQF
TRBJ1-2,TRBV5-6,ASSPNDRRGYT
TRBJ2-6,TRBV7-6,ASSSPGPQAPSGANVLT
TRBJ2-1,TRBV30,AWSVGWTSGSTDEQF
TRBJ2-3,TRBV6-4,ASSDTGEGTQY
TRBJ2-7,TRBV30,AWSVGFREQY
TRBJ2-1,TRBV19,ASSLTGQGYADRKQDEQF
TRBJ2-1,TRBV19,ASGKEGSLGYNEQF
TRBJ1-1,TRBV4-3,ASSQDRLGNTEAF
TRBJ1-6,TRBV19,ASSIGTPNSPLH
TRBJ1-2,TRBV12-3/TRBV12-4,ASSFRANYGYT
TRBJ2-5,TRBV30,AWSVRSRETQY
TRBJ2-7,TRBV5-4,ASSPGLTFGEQY
TRBJ1-1,TRBV6-5,ASSLGLNTEAF
TRBJ2-7,TRBV5-6,ASSPGGRKQY
TRBJ1-1,TRBV19,ASSEDRGQKTEAF
TRBJ1-1,TRBV9,ASSVDGGQRAEAF